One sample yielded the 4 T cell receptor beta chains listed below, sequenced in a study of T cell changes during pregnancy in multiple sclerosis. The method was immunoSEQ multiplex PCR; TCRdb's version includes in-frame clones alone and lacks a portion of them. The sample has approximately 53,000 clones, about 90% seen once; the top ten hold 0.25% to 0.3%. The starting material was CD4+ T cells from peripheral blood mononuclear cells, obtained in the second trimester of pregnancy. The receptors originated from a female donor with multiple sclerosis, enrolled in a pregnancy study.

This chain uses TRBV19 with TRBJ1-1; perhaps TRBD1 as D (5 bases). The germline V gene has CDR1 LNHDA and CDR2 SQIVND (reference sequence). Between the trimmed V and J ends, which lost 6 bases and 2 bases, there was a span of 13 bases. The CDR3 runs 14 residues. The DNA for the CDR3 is TGTGCCAGTAGACCTAGACAGTTAAACACTGAAGCTTTCTTT. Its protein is CASRPRQLNTEAFF.

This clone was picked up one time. The CDR3 DNA reads TGTGCCAGCAGGAACTACAGGGGGCAAACTGAAGCTTTCTTT. It yields the protein CASRNYRGQTEAFF. This chain uses TRBV6-1 with TRBJ1-1, with TRBD1 matching 9 bases. Germline CDR1 reads MNHNS; CDR2 reads SASEGT. CDR3 length: 14 amino acids. The V segment lost 6 bases and the J segment 5 bases; nucleotides outside the gene matches: 7.

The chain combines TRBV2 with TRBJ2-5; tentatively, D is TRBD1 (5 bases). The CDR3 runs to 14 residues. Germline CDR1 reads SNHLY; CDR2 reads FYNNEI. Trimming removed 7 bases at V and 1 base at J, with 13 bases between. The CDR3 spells CASTGLGLQETQYF. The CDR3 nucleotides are TGTGCCAGCACCGGCTTGGGGCTCCAAGAGACCCAGTACTTC. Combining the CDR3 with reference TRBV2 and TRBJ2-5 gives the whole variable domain EPEVTQTPSHQVTQMGQEVILRCVPISNHLYFYWYRQILGQKVEFLVSFYNNEISEKSEIFDDQFSVERPDGSNFTLKIRSTKLEDSAMYFCASTGLGLQETQYFGPGTRLLVL.

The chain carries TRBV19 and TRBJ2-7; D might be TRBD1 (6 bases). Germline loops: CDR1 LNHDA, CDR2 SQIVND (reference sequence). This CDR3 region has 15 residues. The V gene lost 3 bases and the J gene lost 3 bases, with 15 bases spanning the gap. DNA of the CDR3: TGTGCCAGTAGTATCACAGGGAATTTCAACTACGAGCAGTACTTC. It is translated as CASSITGNFNYEQYF. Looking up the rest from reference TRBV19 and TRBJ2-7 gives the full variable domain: DGGITQSPKYLFRKEGQNVTLSCEQNLNHDAMYWYRQDPGQGLRLIYYSQIVNDFQKGDIAEGYSVSREKKESFPLTVTSAQKNPTAFYLCASSITGNFNYEQYFGPGTRLTVT.